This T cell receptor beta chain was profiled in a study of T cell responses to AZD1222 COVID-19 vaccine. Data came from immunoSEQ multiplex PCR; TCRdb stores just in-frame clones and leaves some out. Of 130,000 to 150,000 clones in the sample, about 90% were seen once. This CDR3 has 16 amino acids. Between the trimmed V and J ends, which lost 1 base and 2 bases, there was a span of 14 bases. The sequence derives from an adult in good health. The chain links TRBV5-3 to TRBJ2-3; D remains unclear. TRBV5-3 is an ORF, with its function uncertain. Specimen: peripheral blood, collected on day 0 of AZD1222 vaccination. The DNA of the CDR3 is TGTGCCAGAAGCTTGCCCCCGGGTTCCTCCACAGATACGCAGTATTTT. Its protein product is CARSLPPGSSTDTQYF.